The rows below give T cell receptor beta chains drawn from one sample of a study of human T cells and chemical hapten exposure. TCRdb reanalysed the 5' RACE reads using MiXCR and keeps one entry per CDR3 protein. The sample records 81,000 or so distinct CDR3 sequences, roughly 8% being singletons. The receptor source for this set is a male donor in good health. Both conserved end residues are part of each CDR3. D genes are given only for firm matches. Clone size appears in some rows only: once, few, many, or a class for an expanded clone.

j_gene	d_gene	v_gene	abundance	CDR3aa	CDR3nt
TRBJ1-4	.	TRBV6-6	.	CASSYIHRDQLFF	TGTGCCAGCAGTTATATCCACAGGGATCAGCTGTTTTTT
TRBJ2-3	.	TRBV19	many	CASSREGDSTDTQYF	TGTGCCAGTAGTAGGGAAGGCGACTCCACAGATACGCAGTATTTT
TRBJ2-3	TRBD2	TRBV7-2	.	CASSPGLAGEGPTDTQYF	TGTGCCAGCAGCCCTGGACTAGCGGGAGAGGGACCCACAGATACGCAGTATTTT
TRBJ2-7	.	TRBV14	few	CASSQEAGGADEQYF	TGTGCCAGCAGCCAAGAAGCTGGGGGCGCCGACGAGCAGTACTTC
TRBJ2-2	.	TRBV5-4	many	CASSGTGELFF	TGTGCCAGCAGCGGAACCGGGGAGCTGTTTTTT
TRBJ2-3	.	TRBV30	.	CAWSPSATTDTQYF	TGTGCCTGGAGCCCGAGCGCCACCACAGATACGCAGTATTTT
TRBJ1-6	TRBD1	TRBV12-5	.	CATNQGQENSPLHF	TGTGCTACCAACCAGGGACAGGAAAATTCACCCCTCCACTTT
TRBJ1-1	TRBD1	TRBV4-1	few	CASSHPGQGMNTEAFF	TGCGCCAGCAGCCACCCGGGACAGGGGATGAACACTGAAGCTTTCTTT
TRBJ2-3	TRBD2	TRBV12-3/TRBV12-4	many	CASRSGTSPTDTQYF	TGTGCCAGCAGGTCCGGGACTAGCCCCACAGATACGCAGTATTTT
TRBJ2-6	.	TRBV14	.	CASSQERFGGLGAGANVLTF	TGTGCCAGCAGCCAAGAAAGGTTCGGGGGGCTAGGTGCTGGGGCCAACGTCCTGACTTTC
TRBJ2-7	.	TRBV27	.	CASSPEWGGRYEQYF	TGTGCCAGCAGTCCCGAGTGGGGTGGTAGGTACGAGCAGTACTTC
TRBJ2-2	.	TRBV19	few	CASSLGVSNTGELFF	TGTGCCAGTAGTCTGGGGGTTTCGAACACCGGGGAGCTGTTTTTT
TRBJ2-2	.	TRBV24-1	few	CATSENTGELFF	TGTGCCACCAGTGAGAACACCGGGGAGCTGTTTTTT
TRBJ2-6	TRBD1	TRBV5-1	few	CASSLGTGLSGANVLTF	TGCGCCAGCAGCTTGGGGACAGGTCTCTCTGGGGCCAACGTCCTGACTTTC
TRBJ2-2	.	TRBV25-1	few	CASTEGSSNTGELFF	TGTGCCAGCACCGAGGGGTCTTCGAACACCGGGGAGCTGTTTTTT
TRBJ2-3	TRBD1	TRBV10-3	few	CAIRGQANTQYF	TGTGCCATTCGAGGACAGGCCAATACGCAGTATTTT
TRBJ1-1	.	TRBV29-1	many	CSVVSKGGTEAFF	TGCAGCGTTGTCAGTAAGGGGGGCACTGAAGCTTTCTTT
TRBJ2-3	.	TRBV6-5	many	CASRSIPTDTQYF	TGTGCCAGCAGAAGTATCCCCACAGATACGCAGTATTTT
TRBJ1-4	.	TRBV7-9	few	CAATPPGTNEKLFF	TGTGCCGCAACACCTCCCGGGACTAATGAAAAACTGTTTTTT
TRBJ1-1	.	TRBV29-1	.	CGGMNTEAFF	TGCGGGGGGATGAACACTGAAGCTTTCTTT
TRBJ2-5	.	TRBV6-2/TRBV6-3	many	CASSYSIGGQLRETQYF	TGTGCCAGCAGTTACTCGATCGGGGGCCAACTCCGAGAGACCCAGTACTTC
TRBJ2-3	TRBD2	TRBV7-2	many	CASSPFMGLAGTDTQYF	TGTGCCAGCAGCCCCTTTATGGGACTAGCGGGTACAGATACGCAGTATTTT
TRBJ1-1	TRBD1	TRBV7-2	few	CASSISGTGNTEAFF	TGTGCCAGCAGCATCTCCGGGACAGGGAACACTGAAGCTTTCTTT
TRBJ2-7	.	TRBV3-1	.	CASSHIGQSYEQYF	TGTGCCAGCAGCCATATCGGGCAGAGCTACGAGCAGTACTTC
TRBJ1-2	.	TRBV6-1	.	CASSEAPGAYYGDTF	TGTGCCAGCAGTGAAGCCCCGGGGGCCTACTATGGCGACACCTTC
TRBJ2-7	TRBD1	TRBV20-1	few	CSASPTGKDYEQYF	TGCAGTGCCTCACCGACAGGGAAGGACTACGAGCAGTACTTC
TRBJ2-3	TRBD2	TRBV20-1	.	CSAWTSGRTDTQYF	TGCAGTGCTTGGACTAGCGGTCGGACAGATACGCAGTATTTT
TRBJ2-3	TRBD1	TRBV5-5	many	CASSPGATGEGSTDTQYF	TGTGCCAGCAGCCCAGGGGCGACAGGGGAAGGGAGCACAGATACGCAGTATTTT
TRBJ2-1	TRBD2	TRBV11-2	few	CASSSLSGYSYNEQFF	TGTGCCAGCAGCTCACTTAGCGGGTACTCCTACAATGAGCAGTTCTTC
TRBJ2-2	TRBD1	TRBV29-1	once	CSVAQGTLGGELFF	TGCAGCGTTGCACAGGGGACCCTTGGCGGGGAGCTGTTTTTT
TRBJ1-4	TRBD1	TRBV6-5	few	CASSYSLTGRHEKLFF	TGTGCCAGCAGTTACTCCCTGACAGGGAGGCATGAAAAACTGTTTTTT